This T cell receptor beta chain was documented in a study of shared clonotypes between healthy human individuals (dated by TCRdb to 2018 to 2021). Study-level background: Three men and two women, aged 18 to 49 years, made up the cohort. For each donor, CD4 naive and CD4 memory were each run on three plates, CD8 naive on two plates, and CD8 memory on one plate. Blood TCR repertoires of a handful of healthy adults were deeply sequenced to estimate repertoire size and the extent of clonotype sharing between individuals. To increase sequencing depth and limit assay-specific biases, TCR repertoire library preparation and sequencing were carried out by different laboratories using diverse techniques. Each donor's leukapheresis produced roughly between roughly 0.85 and 10 billion PBMCs. What the study reported, not specific to this receptor: Even with the large sequencing depth, rarefaction of the sorted-subset datasets indicated that sequencing was incomplete. Sharing across a few donors was observed for around 5% of naive CD4, less than 4% of naive CD8, 2% to 2.5% of memory CD4, and around 0.44% of memory CD8 clonotypes. Only blood was sampled, and tissue TCR repertoires likely differ from those in blood. Compared with non-shared clonotypes, the clonotypes found in all four sorted-subset donors had higher generation probabilities. Because the study included only a small number of donors, the genetic and exposure-history diversity represented was limited. Naive subsets generally had larger estimated clonotype richness than memory subsets did. Based on pairwise subsampling, the degree of clonotype sharing among donors was expected to be affected by sequencing depth.

The donors were healthy, HIV-negative adults with no recently reported acute infections or vaccinations. Every donor was a Caucasian adult living in Nashville, Tennessee, USA. Magnetic negative selection was used to enrich CD4+ T cells, after which naive cells were positively selected on CD45RA and the negative fraction became the memory subset. Blood was collected by leukapheresis, and PBMCs were isolated by Ficoll-Histopaque density gradient centrifugation and then cryopreserved in liquid nitrogen vapor phase. Analytical flow cytometry was used to check the purity and quantity of every magnetically sorted T cell population. Each sorted fraction had its genomic DNA isolated and then quantified by UV absorbance on a Nanodrop 2000c. Using the deep immunoSEQ assay, multiplex PCR amplified TCR CDR3 regions from genomic DNA. Genomic DNA extracted from each cell subset was distributed evenly over all wells of several immunoSEQ 96-well plates, and each plate served as one replicate. For sorted subsets, around 0.2 ug of genomic DNA, equivalent to tens of thousands of T cell genomes, went into each replicate PCR. Purified libraries were measured with a Qubit 3.0 fluorometer, size-checked on a Bioanalyzer 2100, and measured again with the KAPA Library Quantification kit. A separate single-read 150-cycle Illumina NextSeq 550 flow cell was used to sequence each immunoSEQ 96-well plate. The paper's processing steps were these. The immunoSEQ output contained only junctional sequences without quality scores, so filtering could not match that applied to full-length reads. To assign V/J genes and CDR3, sequences were annotated against IMGT germline references using PyIR, a Python wrapper for IgBLAST v1.9. Reads were removed for weak V/J assignments (E-value above 1e-6), missing CDR3, stop codons, out-of-frame junctions, or ambiguous translated residues. V3J clonotypes were defined as sequences sharing the same inferred V gene, J gene, and CDR3 amino acid sequence. Percentage overlap between repertoires was computed as shared unique clonotypes divided by the size of the smaller repertoire. Three approaches were used to assess repertoire richness: RTK rarefaction, the Chao1 estimator, and Recon v2.1 estimates of unobserved clonotypes. OLGA was used to compute generation probabilities for all TCRbeta clonotypes that the gDNA method yielded from a few donors. TCRdb holds this immuneACCESS table with in-frame rearrangements only. Some clones are missing; in checked studies, unresolved V genes explain under half, and the rest has no known cause. V, J and clone size derive from that table, while D and trimming were established from the DNA sequence. The sample table contains nearly 750,000 clones; only one count was recorded for 72% of them. Together, the top ten hold under 2% of the sample.

This clone was seen a single time. Its antigen is currently not known. Base quality data are lacking; no much larger clone is found one base away. Including the terminal cysteine and phenylalanine, the CDR3 comprises 12 residues. Only the CDR3 DNA is retained, 36 bases long and in frame from the first base. The CDR1 and CDR2 encoded by the germline V gene are KGHSH and LQKENI. Relative to germline, V is 3 bases shorter and J is 8 bases shorter, with 8 bases between their ends. The sequenced material came from memory CD4+ T cells sorted from blood. The sample's cell subset or site label, decoded: CD45RA-negative fraction. The chain links TRBV18 with TRBJ2-1, with the identity of the D gene unclear. The receptor's source is a woman in her thirties in good health. Read as DNA, the sequence is TGTGCCAGCTCACCTGATGACTATGAGCAGTTCTTC. This translates into CASSPDDYEQFF. The full variable domain, completed from the reference TRBV18 and TRBJ2-1 proteins outside the CDR3, reads NAGVMQNPRHLVRRRGQEARLRCSPMKGHSHVYWYRQLPEEGLKFMVYLQKENIIDESGMPKERFSAEFPKEGPSILRIQQVVRGDSAAYFCASSPDDYEQFFGPGTRLTVL.